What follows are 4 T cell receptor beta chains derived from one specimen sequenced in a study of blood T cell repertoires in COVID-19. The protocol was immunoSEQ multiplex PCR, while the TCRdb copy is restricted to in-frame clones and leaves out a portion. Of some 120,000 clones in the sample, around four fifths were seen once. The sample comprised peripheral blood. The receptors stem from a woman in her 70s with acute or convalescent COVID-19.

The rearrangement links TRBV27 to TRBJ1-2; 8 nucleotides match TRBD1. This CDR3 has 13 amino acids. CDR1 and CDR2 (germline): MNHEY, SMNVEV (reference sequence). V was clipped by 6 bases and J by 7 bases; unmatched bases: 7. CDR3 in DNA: TGTGCCAGCAGGGCTACAGGGGGAGGTGGCTACACCTTC. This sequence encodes CASRATGGGGYTF.

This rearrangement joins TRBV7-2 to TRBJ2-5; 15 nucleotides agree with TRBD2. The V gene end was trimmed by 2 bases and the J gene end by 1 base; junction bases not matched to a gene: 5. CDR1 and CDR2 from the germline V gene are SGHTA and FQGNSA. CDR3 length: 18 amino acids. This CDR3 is CASSLQGLAGGFQETQYF. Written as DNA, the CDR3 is TGTGCCAGCAGCTTACAGGGACTAGCGGGGGGCTTCCAAGAGACCCAGTACTTC.

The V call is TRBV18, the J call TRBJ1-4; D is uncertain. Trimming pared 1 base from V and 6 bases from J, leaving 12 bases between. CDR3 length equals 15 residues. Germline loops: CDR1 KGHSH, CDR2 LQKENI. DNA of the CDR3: TGTGCCAGCTCACCACTTAAGAGTCCGTATGAAAAACTGTTTTTT. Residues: CASSPLKSPYEKLFF.

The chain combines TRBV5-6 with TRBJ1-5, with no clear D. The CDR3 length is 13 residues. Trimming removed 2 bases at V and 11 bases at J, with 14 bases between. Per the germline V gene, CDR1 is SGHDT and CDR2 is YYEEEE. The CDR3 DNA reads TGTGCCAGCAGCTTCAGCGAGAGAGGGACCCAGCATTTT. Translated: CASSFSERGTQHF.